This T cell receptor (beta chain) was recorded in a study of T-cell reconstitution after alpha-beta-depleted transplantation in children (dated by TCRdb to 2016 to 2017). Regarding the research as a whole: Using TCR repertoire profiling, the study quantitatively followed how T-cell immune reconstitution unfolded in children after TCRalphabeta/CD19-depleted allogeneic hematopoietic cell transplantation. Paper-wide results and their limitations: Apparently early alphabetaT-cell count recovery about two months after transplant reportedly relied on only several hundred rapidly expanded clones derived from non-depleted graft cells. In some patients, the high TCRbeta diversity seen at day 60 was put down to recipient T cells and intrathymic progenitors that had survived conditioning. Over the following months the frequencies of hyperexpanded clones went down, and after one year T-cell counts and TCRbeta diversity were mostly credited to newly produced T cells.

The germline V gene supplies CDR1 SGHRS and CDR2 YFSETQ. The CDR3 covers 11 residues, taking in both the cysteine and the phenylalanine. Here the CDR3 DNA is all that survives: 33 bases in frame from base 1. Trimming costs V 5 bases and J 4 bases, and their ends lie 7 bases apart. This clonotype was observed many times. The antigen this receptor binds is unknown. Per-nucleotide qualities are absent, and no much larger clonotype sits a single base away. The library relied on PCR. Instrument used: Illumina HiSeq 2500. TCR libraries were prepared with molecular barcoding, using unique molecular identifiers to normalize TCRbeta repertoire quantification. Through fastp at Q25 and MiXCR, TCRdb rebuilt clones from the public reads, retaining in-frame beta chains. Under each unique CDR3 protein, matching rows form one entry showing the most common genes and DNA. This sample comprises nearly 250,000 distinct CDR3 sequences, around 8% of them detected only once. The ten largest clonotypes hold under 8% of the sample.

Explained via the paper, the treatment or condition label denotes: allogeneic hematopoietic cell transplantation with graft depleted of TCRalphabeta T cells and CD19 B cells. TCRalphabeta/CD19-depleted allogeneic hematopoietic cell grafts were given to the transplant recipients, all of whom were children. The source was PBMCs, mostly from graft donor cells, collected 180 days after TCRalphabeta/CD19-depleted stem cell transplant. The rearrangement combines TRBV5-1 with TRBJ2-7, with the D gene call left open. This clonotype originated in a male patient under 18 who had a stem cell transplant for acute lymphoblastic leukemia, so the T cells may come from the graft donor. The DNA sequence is TGCGCCAGCAGAGAAGGATACGAGCAGTACTTC. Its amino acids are CASREGYEQYF.